These T cell receptor beta chains were read from a single sample in a study of blood T cell repertoires in COVID-19. The data were produced by immunoSEQ multiplex PCR, yet TCRdb's version contains in-frame clones alone and is incomplete. The sample records about 400,000 clones, approximately 90% being singletons. Material for sequencing was peripheral blood. These TCRs come from a woman in her thirties with active or convalescent COVID-19. Each CDR3 is given with its conserved first and last residue. Each record gives: V gene, clone size, J gene, D gene, CDR3 protein, CDR3 DNA. The D gene is left open where the match is weak. Clone size, where shown, is once, few, many, or a class for clones that have expanded.

TRBV27	-	TRBJ2-2	-	CASSFRGQLSTGELFF	TGTGCCAGCAGTTTCCGAGGACAGCTCAGCACCGGGGAGCTGTTTTTT
TRBV3-1/TRBV3-2	once	TRBJ2-2	-	CASSQQLAPNTGELFF	TGTGCCAGCAGCCAACAACTAGCCCCGAACACCGGGGAGCTGTTTTTT
TRBV10-3	-	TRBJ1-2	TRBD1	CAISTGQGGVYGYTF	TGTGCCATCAGTACGGGACAGGGAGGGGTCTATGGCTACACCTTC
TRBV6-5	-	TRBJ1-4	-	CASREGREGEKLFF	TGTGCCAGCAGAGAGGGTAGGGAGGGTGAAAAACTGTTTTTT
TRBV5-1	-	TRBJ2-4	TRBD2	CASSFWAGDIQYF	TGCGCCAGCAGCTTTTGGGCGGGGGACATTCAGTACTTC
TRBV9	-	TRBJ1-1	-	CASSPGSRNTEAFF	TGTGCCAGCAGCCCAGGCAGCAGGAACACTGAAGCTTTCTTT
TRBV10-3	-	TRBJ2-2	-	CAIGQVVRDTGELFF	TGTGCCATCGGGCAGGTCGTGAGGGACACCGGGGAGCTGTTTTTT
TRBV19	once	TRBJ1-1	-	CASSQMNTEAFF	TGTGCCAGTAGTCAGATGAACACTGAAGCTTTCTTT
TRBV29-1	-	TRBJ2-5	TRBD2	CSVDLAGGKETQYF	TGCAGCGTTGATCTAGCGGGAGGAAAAGAGACCCAGTACTTC
TRBV7-9	-	TRBJ2-1	-	CASSNGQTYNEQFF	TGTGCCAGCAGCAATGGACAGACATACAATGAGCAGTTCTTC
TRBV18	-	TRBJ1-3	-	CASSPLSGTGNTIYF	TGTGCCAGCTCACCACTTTCCGGGACAGGAAACACCATATATTTT
TRBV6-2/TRBV6-3	-	TRBJ1-6	TRBD1	CASSDLLTGGSPLHF	TGTGCCAGCAGTGACCTACTTACAGGGGGTTCACCCCTCCACTTT
TRBV19	-	TRBJ1-1	-	CASSGTSNTEAFF	TGTGCCAGTAGTGGGACATCCAACACTGAAGCTTTCTTT
TRBV5-4	-	TRBJ1-1	-	CASSLGRGGTEAFF	TGTGCCAGCAGCTTGGGCCGTGGCGGGACTGAAGCTTTCTTT
TRBV6-5	-	TRBJ1-1	-	CASTRVGVNTEAFF	TGTGCCAGCACCAGGGTAGGGGTGAACACTGAAGCTTTCTTT
TRBV19	-	TRBJ2-7	TRBD1	CASSPGGAYEQYF	TGTGCCAGTAGTCCAGGGGGAGCCTACGAGCAGTACTTC
TRBV30	-	TRBJ1-1	-	CAWSVVGRNTEAFF	TGTGCCTGGAGTGTTGTAGGGAGGAACACTGAAGCTTTCTTT
TRBV18	-	TRBJ1-3	-	CASSPSQYSGNTIYF	TGTGCCAGCTCACCTTCGCAGTACTCTGGAAACACCATATATTTT
TRBV7-2	-	TRBJ1-6	-	CASSSSGFGSYNSPLHF	TGTGCCAGCAGCTCATCGGGTTTTGGCTCCTATAATTCACCCCTCCACTTT
TRBV6-1	-	TRBJ1-1	-	CASSEQGSITEAFF	TGTGCCAGCAGTGAACAGGGTTCCATCACTGAAGCTTTCTTT
TRBV6-5	-	TRBJ1-1	-	CASSPVGKGATEAFF	TGTGCCAGCAGCCCCGTGGGGAAGGGAGCCACTGAAGCTTTCTTT
TRBV5-1	-	TRBJ2-2	TRBD1	CASRDPWGQGGNWGNTGELFF	TGCGCCAGCAGGGACCCATGGGGACAGGGAGGGAATTGGGGGAACACCGGGGAGCTGTTTTTT
TRBV6-5	once	TRBJ1-1	TRBD1	CASSSDRGAVGTEAFF	TGTGCCAGCAGTTCCGACAGGGGGGCGGTCGGCACTGAAGCTTTCTTT
TRBV5-1	-	TRBJ1-6	TRBD1	CASSGYPGQGSNSPLHF	TGCGCCAGCAGCGGGTACCCCGGACAGGGAAGTAATTCACCCCTCCACTTT
TRBV3-1/TRBV3-2	-	TRBJ2-1	-	CASSAPTSYNEQFF	TGTGCCAGCAGCGCCCCGACTTCGTACAATGAGCAGTTCTTC
TRBV19	once	TRBJ2-7	TRBD1	CASSNPGQVVRFYEQYF	TGTGCCAGTAGTAATCCGGGACAGGTTGTCCGGTTCTACGAGCAGTACTTC